This record concerns one T cell receptor beta chain sequence. The antigen is undetermined. Repertoires were generated with immunoSEQ multiplex PCR, while TCRdb's copy carries only in-frame clones and drops some. This repertoire shows more than 5,500 clones, under 25% found once; its top ten account for about 10%. This specimen comes from a study of sequential checkpoint blockade in melanoma. The wider study: About 90 pretreatment tumor DNA samples were TCRβ immunosequenced.

Study-wide points: Tumor T-cell fraction and clonality correlated with PD-L1 and CD8+ counts. Response in arm A was associated with pretreatment TIL clonality.

CDR1 and CDR2 (germline): MNHGY, SAAAGT. CDR3 size: 13 residues. V lost 6 bases and J 4 bases, leaving 11 bases between the germline ends. Stated treatment: randomized to nivolumab then ipilimumab (arm A) or the reverse (arm B). This sample comprised tumor tissue (inferred from file names), obtained from a patient given nivolumab and ipilimumab in sequence. V and J are TRBV6-8 and TRBJ2-3; D is unresolved. This clonotype was obtained from a human donor with melanoma. The CDR3 DNA follows: TGTGCCAGCAGCCTCGGACGGTCAGATACGCAGTATTTT. This encodes CASSLGRSDTQYF.